The 12 T cell receptor beta chains listed next were all sequenced from one sample in a study of identical twins. TCRdb passed the 5' RACE reads through MiXCR, listing each CDR3 protein once. This sample yields roughly 220,000 distinct CDR3 sequences, of which 5.5% to 7.5% are seen a single time; more than 12% belongs to the top ten. The data also belong to a second study, concerning T cells expressing NK-cell markers.

Sequencing used CD8+ T cells sorted from blood. The source is a young woman in good health.

There are a few counts of this clonotype. This rearrangement joins TRBV11-3 to TRBJ2-7, with D possibly TRBD2 on 6 matching bases. V was cut by 5 bases and J by 5 bases, with 16 bases left in between. Germline lookup yields CDR1 SGHNT and CDR2 YENEEA. CDR3 length equals 14 residues. In DNA form, the CDR3 reads TGTGCCAGCAGCCGAGTGGCGGGGTGGGACGAGCAGTACTTC. The encoded protein is CASSRVAGWDEQYF.

CDR3 residues: CASSGSITAGTETQYF. In DNA form, the CDR3 reads TGTGCCAGCTCTGGGTCTATCACTGCGGGTACGGAGACCCAGTACTTC. This chain links TRBV2 with TRBJ2-5; D possibly corresponds to TRBD2 (5 bases). V lost 8 bases to trimming and J lost 5 bases, with 24 bases between them. Germline V gene data show CDR1 as SNHLY and CDR2 as FYNNEI. The CDR3 sequence is 16 residues long.

This clonotype was seen repeatedly, ten times or more. The gene calls are TRBV12-3 or TRBV12-4 and TRBJ2-7, with D tentatively TRBD1 (6 bases). This CDR3 region has 16 residues. Trimming pared 4 bases from V and 3 bases from J, leaving 19 bases between. CDR3 coding DNA: TGTGCCAGCAGTTCAGGGGCCGAGACCACCTACTACGAGCAGTACTTC. Amino acids: CASSSGAETTYYEQYF.

This clonotype was counted between two and nine times. The CDR3 DNA is TGTGCCAGCGGGACTAGCGTATACAATGAGCAGTTCTTC. It specifies CASGTSVYNEQFF. The chain combines TRBV6-1 with TRBJ2-1, with 10 bases matching TRBD2. Germline values: CDR1 MNHNS, CDR2 SASEGT. V shed 8 bases, J shed 4 bases, and the junction held 2 bases outside the gene matches. CDR3 length equals 13 residues.

This clonotype was found once. V gene TRBV2 combines with J gene TRBJ2-7; D is undetermined. Germline CDR1 reads SNHLY; CDR2 reads FYNNEI. V was cut by 0 bases and J by 1 base, with 10 bases left in between. The CDR3 runs 15 residues. The CDR3: CASSEARYRSYEQYF. CDR3 sequence (DNA): TGTGCCAGCAGTGAAGCGCGGTACAGATCCTACGAGCAGTACTTC.

A few counts support this clonotype. The CDR3 bases are TGTGCCAGCGCAATGCCACTAGCGGGAGGGTACGAGCAGTACTTC. It codes for CASAMPLAGGYEQYF. The gene calls are TRBV9 and TRBJ2-7, with 13 bases fitting TRBD2. This CDR3 is built from 15 residues. The trim removed 7 bases at V and 4 bases at J, leaving 8 bases unmatched. Looked up from germline, CDR1 is SGDLS and CDR2 is YYNGEE.

This chain connects TRBV7-6 to TRBJ2-1, with TRBD2 identical over 9 bases. The V and J ends lost 3 bases and 7 bases, in that order; junction bases with no gene match: 10. This CDR3 has 16 residues. Germline values: CDR1 SGHVS, CDR2 FNYEAQ. The CDR3 spells CASSLAGTSTLNEQFF. In nucleotides, the CDR3 is TGTGCCAGCAGCTTGGCCGGGACTAGCACCTTAAATGAGCAGTTCTTC.

In its sample, this clonotype was seen many times. The rearrangement links TRBV12-3 or TRBV12-4 to TRBJ1-4, with no clear D. CDR3 length: 15 amino acids. Trimming took 0 bases from V and 4 from J, leaving 9 bases between them. The CDR3 sequence: CASSLADGYNEKLFF. CDR3 nucleotides: TGTGCCAGCAGTTTAGCGGACGGGTATAATGAAAAACTGTTTTTT.

This clonotype was recorded at least ten times. V usage is TRBV5-1 and J usage is TRBJ2-7; D uncertain. Trimming removed 8 bases at V and 7 bases at J, with 19 bases between. CDR1 is SGHRS, CDR2 YFSETQ, per germline. This CDR3 comprises 13 residues. The CDR3 DNA reads as TGCGCCAGTGCGGTTTGGGGATCGGAGGAGCAGTACTTC. It yields the protein CASAVWGSEEQYF.

Many counts were recorded for this clonotype. The chain has TRBV7-9 and TRBJ2-1; either TRBD1 or TRBD2 may supply D (5 bases each). Deletions cut 11 bases from V and 6 bases from J, with 11 bases between. Germline values: CDR1 SEHNR, CDR2 FQNEAQ (reference sequence). This CDR3 spans 11 amino acids. The chain's CDR3 is CADEGINEQFF. DNA for the CDR3: TGTGCCGATGAGGGGATCAATGAGCAGTTCTTC.

There are many counts of this clonotype. The chain joins TRBV7-2 to TRBJ2-3; maybe TRBD1 (6 bases). This CDR3 contains 15 residues. The V end was cut by 3 bases, the J end by 5 bases, with 15 bases between. Germline V gene sequence: CDR1 SGHTA, CDR2 FQGNSA. The CDR3, as DNA: TGTGCCAGCAGCTTCGAACAGGGAACTAAAGATACGCAGTATTTT. Its protein product is CASSFEQGTKDTQYF.

The chain has TRBV27 and TRBJ2-7; D gene ambiguous. This CDR3 region has 15 residues. V was cut by 3 bases and J by 2 bases, with 14 bases left in between. Germline assignment: CDR1 MNHEY and CDR2 SMNVEV (reference sequence). The CDR3 coding sequence is TGTGCCAGCAGTTTGGGAAGGCGAAGTACCTACGAGCAGTACTTC. It is translated as CASSLGRRSTYEQYF.